This T cell receptor beta chain emerged from a study of cytomegalovirus exposure and HLA in healthy donors. Regarding the study as a whole: A few CMV-associated chains were confirmed in vitro to be specific for CMV antigens.

For this clone: Its matching antigen is unknown.

The CDR3 loop spans 15 amino acids. Germline trimming cut 3 bases from V and 1 base from J; bases unmatched to any gene: 1. The germline CDR1 and CDR2 sequences are SGHNT and YYREEE (reference sequence). Using immunoSEQ multiplex PCR, the repertoire was profiled, and TCRdb retains in-frame clones only, with some absent. This sample has about 240,000 clones, with approximately 83% found just once. The chain combines TRBV5-4 with TRBJ2-2; TRBD2 aligns across 9 bases. This sequence was found in a young woman in good health and CMV-seropositive. Sequenced material: PBMCs. The CDR3: CASSSTSGNTGELFF. CDR3 DNA sequence: TGTGCCAGCAGCTCGACTAGCGGGAACACCGGGGAGCTGTTTTTT. Full variable domain (remainder filled in from reference TRBV5-4 and TRBJ2-2): ETGVTQSPTHLIKTRGQQVTLRCSSQSGHNTVSWYQQALGQGPQFIFQYYREEENGRGNFPPRFSGLQFPNYSSELNVNALELDDSALYLCASSSTSGNTGELFFGEGSRLTVL.